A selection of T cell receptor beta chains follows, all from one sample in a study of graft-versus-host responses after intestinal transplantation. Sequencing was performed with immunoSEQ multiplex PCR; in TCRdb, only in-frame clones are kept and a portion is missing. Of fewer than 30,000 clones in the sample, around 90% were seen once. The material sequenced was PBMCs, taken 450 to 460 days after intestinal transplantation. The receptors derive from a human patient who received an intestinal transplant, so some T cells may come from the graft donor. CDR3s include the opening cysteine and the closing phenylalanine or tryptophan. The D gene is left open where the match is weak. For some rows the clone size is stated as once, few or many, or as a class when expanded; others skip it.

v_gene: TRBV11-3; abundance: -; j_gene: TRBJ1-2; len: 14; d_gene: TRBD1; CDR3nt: TGTGCCAGCAGCTTACCCGGGACAGGCTATGGCTACACCTTC; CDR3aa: CASSLPGTGYGYTF
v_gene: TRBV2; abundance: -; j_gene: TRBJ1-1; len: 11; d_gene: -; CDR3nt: TGTGCCAGCACAGGAAACACTGAAGCTTTCTTT; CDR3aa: CASTGNTEAFF
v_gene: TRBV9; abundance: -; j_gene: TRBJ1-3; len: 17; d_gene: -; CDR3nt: TGTGCCAGCAGCTTCATGGACAGCACATCTTTTGGACAAACCATATATTTT; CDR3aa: CASSFMDSTSFGQTIYF
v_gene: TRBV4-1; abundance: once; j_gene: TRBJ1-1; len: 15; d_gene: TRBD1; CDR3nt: TGCGCCAGCAGCCAAGACCAGGGGGGGAACACTGAAGCTTTCTTT; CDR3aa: CASSQDQGGNTEAFF
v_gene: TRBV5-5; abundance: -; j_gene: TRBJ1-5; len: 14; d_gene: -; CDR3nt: TGTGCCAGCAGCTTGGACAGCCGCGATCAGCCCCAGCATTTT; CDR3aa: CASSLDSRDQPQHF
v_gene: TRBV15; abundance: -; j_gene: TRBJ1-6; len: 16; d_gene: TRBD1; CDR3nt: TGTGCCACCAGCAGAGATTTTGGGACAGCCAATTCACCCCTCCACTTT; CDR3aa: CATSRDFGTANSPLHF
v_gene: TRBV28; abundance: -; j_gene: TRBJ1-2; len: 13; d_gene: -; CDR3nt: TGTGCCAGCAGTCCTGGGGGGGGAGATGGCTACACCTTC; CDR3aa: CASSPGGGDGYTF
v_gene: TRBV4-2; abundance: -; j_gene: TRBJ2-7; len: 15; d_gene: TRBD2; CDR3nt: TGTGCCAGCAGCCAAGAGGGGACTAGCGGCTACGAGCAGTACTTC; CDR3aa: CASSQEGTSGYEQYF
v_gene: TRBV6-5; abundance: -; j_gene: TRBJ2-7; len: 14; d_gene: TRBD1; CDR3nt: TGTGCCAGCAGAGTAGGGACAGACCTATACGAGCAGTACTTC; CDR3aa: CASRVGTDLYEQYF
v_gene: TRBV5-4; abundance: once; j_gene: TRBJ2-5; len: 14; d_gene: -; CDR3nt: TGTGCCAGCAGCTTCGGACAGCTCCAAGAGACCCAGTACTTC; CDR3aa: CASSFGQLQETQYF
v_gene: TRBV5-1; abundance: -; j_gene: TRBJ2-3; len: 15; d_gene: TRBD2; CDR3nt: TGCGCCAGCAGCTTGGTTAGCGGGGGGGCAGATACGCAGTATTTT; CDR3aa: CASSLVSGGADTQYF
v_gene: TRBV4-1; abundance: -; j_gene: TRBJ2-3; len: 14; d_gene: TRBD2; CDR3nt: TGCGCCAGCAGTCAGCGGGGGGCCTCAGATACGCAGTATTTT; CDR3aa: CASSQRGASDTQYF
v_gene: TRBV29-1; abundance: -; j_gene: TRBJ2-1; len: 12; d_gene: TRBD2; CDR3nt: TGCAGCTGTAGCGGGAGAGTCGATGAGCAGTTCTTC; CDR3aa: CSCSGRVDEQFF
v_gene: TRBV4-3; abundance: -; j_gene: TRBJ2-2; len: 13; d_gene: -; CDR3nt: TGCGCCAGCAGCCTCAGTTGGGCCGGGGAGCTGTTTTTT; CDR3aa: CASSLSWAGELFF
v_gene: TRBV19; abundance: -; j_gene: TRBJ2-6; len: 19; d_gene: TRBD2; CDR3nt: TGTGCCAGTAGTCCACGCGGAGCGGGGGGCACCTCTGGGGCCAACGTCCTGACTTTC; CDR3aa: CASSPRGAGGTSGANVLTF
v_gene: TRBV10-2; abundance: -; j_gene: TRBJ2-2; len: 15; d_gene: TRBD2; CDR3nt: TGCGCCAGCATAGGCGGGAGGGCGGACACCGGGGAGCTGTTTTTT; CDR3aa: CASIGGRADTGELFF
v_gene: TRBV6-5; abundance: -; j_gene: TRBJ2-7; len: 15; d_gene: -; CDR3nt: TGTGCCAGCAGCGTAGGATGGGGGCTAGGCTACGAGCAGTACTTC; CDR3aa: CASSVGWGLGYEQYF
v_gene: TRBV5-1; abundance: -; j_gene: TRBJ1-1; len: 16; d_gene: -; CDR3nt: TGCGCCAGCAGCGTTACACCTGAGAATTTGAACACTGAAGCTTTCTTT; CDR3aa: CASSVTPENLNTEAFF
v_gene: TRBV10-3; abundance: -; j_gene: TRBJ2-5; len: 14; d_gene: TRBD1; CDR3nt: TGTGCCATCAGTGAAGGAGGGACAGGAGAGACCCAGTACTTC; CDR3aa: CAISEGGTGETQYF